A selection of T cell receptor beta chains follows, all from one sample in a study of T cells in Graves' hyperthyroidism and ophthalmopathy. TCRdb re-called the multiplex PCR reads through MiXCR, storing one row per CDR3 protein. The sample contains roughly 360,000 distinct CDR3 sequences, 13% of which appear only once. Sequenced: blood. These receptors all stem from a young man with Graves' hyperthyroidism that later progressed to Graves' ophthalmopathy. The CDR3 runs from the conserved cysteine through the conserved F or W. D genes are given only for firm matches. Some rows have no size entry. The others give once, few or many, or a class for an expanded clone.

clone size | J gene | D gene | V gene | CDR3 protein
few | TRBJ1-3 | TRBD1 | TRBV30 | CAWSARRGRSGNTIYF
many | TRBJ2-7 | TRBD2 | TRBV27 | CASSSGLAGLYEQYF
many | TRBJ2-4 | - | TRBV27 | CASSPPGTRSIAKNIQYF
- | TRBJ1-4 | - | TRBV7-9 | CASSITGLGEKLFF
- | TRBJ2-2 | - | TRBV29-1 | CSVGQGRPNTGELFF
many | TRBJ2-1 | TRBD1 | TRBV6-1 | CASSSWTGSSYNEQFF
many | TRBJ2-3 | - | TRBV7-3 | CASSLTSGATQYF
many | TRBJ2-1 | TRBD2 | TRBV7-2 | CASSLRSGGADEQFF
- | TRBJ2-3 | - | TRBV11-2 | CASSSEMRGREDTQYF
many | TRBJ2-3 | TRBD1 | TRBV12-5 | CASRRDRETDTQYF
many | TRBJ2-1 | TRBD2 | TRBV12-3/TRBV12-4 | CASIPTSLAGAGNEQFF
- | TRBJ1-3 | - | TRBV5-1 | CASSLGRQDSGNTIYF
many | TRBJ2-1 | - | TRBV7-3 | CASSPLSLARNEQFF
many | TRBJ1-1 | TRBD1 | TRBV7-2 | CASSSHGTGGTEAFF
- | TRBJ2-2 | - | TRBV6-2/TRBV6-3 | CASSTQRPTGELFF
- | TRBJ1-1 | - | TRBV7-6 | CASSLKAGKNTEAFF
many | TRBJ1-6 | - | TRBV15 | CATSTRSNSPLHF